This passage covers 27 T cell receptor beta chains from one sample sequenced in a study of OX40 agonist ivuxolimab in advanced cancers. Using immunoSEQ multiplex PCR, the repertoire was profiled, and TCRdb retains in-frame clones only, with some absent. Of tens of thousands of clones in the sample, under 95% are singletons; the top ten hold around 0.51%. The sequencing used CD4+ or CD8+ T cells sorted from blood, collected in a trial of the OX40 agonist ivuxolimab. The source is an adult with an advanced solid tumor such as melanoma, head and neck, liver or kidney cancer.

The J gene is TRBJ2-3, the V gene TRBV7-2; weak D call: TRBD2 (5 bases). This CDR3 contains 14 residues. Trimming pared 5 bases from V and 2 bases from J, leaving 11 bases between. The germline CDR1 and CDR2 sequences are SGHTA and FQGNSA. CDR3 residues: CASSPQRNTDTQYF. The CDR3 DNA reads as TGTGCCAGCAGCCCCCAGCGGAACACAGATACGCAGTATTTT.

The DNA of the CDR3 is TGTGCCAGCTCTCTAGGACAGGGTCTGGGGGCCAACGTCCTGACTTTC. Its protein is CASSLGQGLGANVLTF. The chain links TRBV18 to TRBJ2-6, with 8 bases identical to TRBD1. The trim removed 6 bases at V and 4 bases at J, leaving 8 bases unmatched. CDR1 KGHSH and CDR2 LQKENI come from the germline V gene. There are 16 residues in the CDR3.

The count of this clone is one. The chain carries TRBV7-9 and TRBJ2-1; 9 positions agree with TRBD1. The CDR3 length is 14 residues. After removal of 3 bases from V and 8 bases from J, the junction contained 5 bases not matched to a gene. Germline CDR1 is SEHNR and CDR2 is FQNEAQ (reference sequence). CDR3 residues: CASSFHRTGDEQFF. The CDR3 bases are TGTGCCAGCAGCTTCCACAGGACAGGGGATGAGCAGTTCTTC.

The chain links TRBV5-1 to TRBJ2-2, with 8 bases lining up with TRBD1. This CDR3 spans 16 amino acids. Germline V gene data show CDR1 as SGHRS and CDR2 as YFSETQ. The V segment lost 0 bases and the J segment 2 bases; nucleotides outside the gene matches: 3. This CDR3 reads CASSLAAGGNTGELFF. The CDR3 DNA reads TGCGCCAGCAGCTTGGCAGCAGGGGGCAACACCGGGGAGCTGTTTTTT.

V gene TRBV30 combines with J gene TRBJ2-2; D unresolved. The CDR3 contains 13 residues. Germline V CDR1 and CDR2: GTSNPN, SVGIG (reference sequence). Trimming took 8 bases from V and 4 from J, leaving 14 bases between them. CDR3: CAGQKGRTGELFF. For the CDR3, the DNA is TGTGCCGGTCAGAAGGGTCGCACCGGGGAGCTGTTTTTT.

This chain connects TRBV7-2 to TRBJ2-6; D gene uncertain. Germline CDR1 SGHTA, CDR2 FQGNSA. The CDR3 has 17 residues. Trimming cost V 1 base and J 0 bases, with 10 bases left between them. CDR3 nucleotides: TGTGCCAGCAGCTTAGATCCAGGACGCTCTGGGGCCAACGTCCTGACTTTC. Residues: CASSLDPGRSGANVLTF.

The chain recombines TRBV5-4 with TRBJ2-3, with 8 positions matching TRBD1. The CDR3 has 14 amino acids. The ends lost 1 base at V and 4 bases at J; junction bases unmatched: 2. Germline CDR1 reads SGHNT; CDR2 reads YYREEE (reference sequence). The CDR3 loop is CASSLKDRADTQYF. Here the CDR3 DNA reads TGTGCCAGCAGCTTGAAGGACAGGGCAGATACGCAGTATTTT.

The CDR3 sequence: CASSGQGNEKLFF. In DNA form, the CDR3 reads TGTGCCAGCTCCGGACAGGGCAATGAAAAACTGTTTTTT. The chain links TRBV18 to TRBJ1-4, with 8 positions matching TRBD1. In germline, CDR1 is KGHSH, CDR2 LQKENI. CDR3 length: 13 residues. V gave up 6 bases and J gave up 5 bases; unmatched junction bases: 2.

CDR3 loop: CASSWPALGNEQFF. Written as DNA, the CDR3 is TGCGCCAGCAGCTGGCCTGCTTTGGGTAATGAGCAGTTCTTC. V is TRBV5-1 and J is TRBJ2-1, with D unclear. Trimming removed 3 bases at V and 7 bases at J, with 14 bases between. Germline CDR1 reads SGHRS; CDR2 reads YFSETQ. The CDR3 is made up of 14 amino acids. Full variable domain (missing parts from reference TRBV5-1 and TRBJ2-1): KAGVTQTPRYLIKTRGQQVTLSCSPISGHRSVSWYQQTPGQGLQFLFEYFSETQRNKGNFPGRFSGRQFSNSRSEMNVSTLELGDSALYLCASSWPALGNEQFFGPGTRLTVL.

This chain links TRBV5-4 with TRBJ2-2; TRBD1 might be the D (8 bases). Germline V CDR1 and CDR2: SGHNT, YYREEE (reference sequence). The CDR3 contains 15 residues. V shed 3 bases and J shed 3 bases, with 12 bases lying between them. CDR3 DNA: TGTGCCAGCAGCTCACAGGGGGGGCACACCGGGGAGCTGTTTTTT. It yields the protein CASSSQGGHTGELFF.

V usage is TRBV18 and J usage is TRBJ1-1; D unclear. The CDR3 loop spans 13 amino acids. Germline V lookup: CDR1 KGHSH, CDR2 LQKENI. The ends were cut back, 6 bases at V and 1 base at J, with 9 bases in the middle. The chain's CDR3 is CASSRVRNTEAFF. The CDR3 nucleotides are TGTGCCAGCTCTAGGGTCAGGAACACTGAAGCTTTCTTT. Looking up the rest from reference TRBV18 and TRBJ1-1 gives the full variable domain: NAGVMQNPRHLVRRRGQEARLRCSPMKGHSHVYWYRQLPEEGLKFMVYLQKENIIDESGMPKERFSAEFPKEGPSILRIQQVVRGDSAAYFCASSRVRNTEAFFGQGTRLTVV.

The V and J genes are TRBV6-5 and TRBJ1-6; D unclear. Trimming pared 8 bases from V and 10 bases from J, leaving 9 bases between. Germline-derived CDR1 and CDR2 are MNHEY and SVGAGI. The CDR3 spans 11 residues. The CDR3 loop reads CASRLLSPLHF. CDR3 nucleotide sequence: TGTGCCAGCCGGTTGCTGTCACCCCTCCACTTT.

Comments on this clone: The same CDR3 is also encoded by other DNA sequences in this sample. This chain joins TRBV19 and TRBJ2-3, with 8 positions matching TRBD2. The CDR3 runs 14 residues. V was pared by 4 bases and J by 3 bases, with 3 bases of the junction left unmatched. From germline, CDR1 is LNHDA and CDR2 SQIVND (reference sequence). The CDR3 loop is CASSTAGGTDTQYF. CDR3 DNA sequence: TGTGCCAGTAGTACCGCGGGGGGTACAGATACGCAGTATTTT.

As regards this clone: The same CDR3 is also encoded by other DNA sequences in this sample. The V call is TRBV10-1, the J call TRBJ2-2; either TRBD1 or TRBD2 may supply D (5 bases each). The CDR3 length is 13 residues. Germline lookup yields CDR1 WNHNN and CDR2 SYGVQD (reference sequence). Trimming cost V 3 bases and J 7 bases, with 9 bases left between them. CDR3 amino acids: CASSDGGGGELFF. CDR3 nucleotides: TGCGCCAGCAGTGATGGTGGGGGCGGGGAGCTGTTTTTT.

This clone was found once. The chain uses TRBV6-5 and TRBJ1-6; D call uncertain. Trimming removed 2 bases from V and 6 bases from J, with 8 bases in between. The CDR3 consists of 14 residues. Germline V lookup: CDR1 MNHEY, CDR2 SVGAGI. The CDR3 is CASSYRGGNSPLHF. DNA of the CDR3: TGTGCCAGCAGTTACAGAGGAGGTAATTCACCCCTCCACTTT.

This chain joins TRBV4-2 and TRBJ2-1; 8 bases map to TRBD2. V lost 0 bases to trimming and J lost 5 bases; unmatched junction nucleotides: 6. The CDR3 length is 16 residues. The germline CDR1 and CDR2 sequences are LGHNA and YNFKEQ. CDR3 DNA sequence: TGTGCCAGCAGCCAAGATGTAGCGGGGTATAACAATGAGCAGTTCTTC. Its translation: CASSQDVAGYNNEQFF.

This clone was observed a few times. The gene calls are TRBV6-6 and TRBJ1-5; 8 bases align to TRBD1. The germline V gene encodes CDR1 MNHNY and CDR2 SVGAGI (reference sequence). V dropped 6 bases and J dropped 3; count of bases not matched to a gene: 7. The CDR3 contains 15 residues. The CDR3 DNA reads TGTGCCAGCAGAAGGACAGGGACATCCAATCAGCCCCAGCATTTT. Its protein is CASRRTGTSNQPQHF.

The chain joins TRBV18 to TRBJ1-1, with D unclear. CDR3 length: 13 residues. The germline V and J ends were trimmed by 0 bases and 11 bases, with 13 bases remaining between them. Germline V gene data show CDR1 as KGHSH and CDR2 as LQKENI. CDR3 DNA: TGTGCCAGCTCACCACCGGCCACAGACGGGGCTTTCTTT. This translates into CASSPPATDGAFF.

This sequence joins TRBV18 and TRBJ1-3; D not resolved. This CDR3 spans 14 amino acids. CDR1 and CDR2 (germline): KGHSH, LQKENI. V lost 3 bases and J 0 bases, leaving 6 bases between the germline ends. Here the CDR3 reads CASSPGNSGNTIYF. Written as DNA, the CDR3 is TGTGCCAGCTCACCCGGGAACTCTGGAAACACCATATATTTT.

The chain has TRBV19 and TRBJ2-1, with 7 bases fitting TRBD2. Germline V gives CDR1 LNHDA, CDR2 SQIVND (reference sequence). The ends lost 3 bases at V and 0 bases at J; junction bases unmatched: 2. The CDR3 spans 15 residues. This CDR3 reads CASSIQRGSYNEQFF. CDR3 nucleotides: TGTGCCAGTAGTATTCAGCGGGGCTCCTACAATGAGCAGTTCTTC.

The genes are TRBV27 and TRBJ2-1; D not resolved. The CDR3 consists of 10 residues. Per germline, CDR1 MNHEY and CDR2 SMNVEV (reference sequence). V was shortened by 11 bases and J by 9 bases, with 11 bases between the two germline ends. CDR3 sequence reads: CAGPRSEQFF. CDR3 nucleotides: TGTGCCGGCCCCCGGAGTGAGCAGTTCTTC.

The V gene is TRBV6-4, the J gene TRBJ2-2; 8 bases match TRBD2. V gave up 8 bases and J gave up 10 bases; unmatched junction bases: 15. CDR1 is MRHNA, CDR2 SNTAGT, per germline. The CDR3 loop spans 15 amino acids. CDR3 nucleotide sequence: TGTGCCAGCCGAGTTAGCGGGAAGCCGTCTGTGGAGCTGTTTTTT. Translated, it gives CASRVSGKPSVELFF.

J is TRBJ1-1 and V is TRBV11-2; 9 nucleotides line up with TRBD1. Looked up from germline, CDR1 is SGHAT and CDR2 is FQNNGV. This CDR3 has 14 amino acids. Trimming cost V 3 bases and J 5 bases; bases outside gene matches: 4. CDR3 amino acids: CASSLTGGGTEAFF. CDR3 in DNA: TGTGCCAGCAGCTTGACAGGGGGAGGAACTGAAGCTTTCTTT. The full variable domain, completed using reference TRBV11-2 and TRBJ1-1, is EAGVAQSPRYKIIEKRQSVAFWCNPISGHATLYWYQQILGQGPKLLIQFQNNGVVDDSQLPKDRFSAERLKGVDSTLKIQPAKLEDSAVYLCASSLTGGGTEAFFGQGTRLTVV.

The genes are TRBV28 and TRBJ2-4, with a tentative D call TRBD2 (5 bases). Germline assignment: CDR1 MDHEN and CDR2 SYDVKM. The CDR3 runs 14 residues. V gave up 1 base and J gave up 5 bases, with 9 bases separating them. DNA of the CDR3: TGTGCCAGCAGTTTATCGTCTAGCCAAAACATTCAGTACTTC. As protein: CASSLSSSQNIQYF.

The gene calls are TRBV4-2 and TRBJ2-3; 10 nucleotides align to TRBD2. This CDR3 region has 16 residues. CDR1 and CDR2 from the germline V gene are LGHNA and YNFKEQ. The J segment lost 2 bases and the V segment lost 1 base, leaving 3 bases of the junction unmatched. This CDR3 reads CASSQGLAGTTDTQYF. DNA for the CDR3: TGTGCCAGCAGCCAAGGACTAGCGGGCACCACAGATACGCAGTATTTT.

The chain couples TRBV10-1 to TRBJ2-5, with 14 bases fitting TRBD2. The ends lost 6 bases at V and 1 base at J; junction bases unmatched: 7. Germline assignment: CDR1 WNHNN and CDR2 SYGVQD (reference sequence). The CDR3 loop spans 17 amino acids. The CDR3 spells CASSPGLAGGRQETQYF. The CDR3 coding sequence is TGCGCCAGCAGCCCCGGACTAGCGGGAGGTCGCCAAGAGACCCAGTACTTC.

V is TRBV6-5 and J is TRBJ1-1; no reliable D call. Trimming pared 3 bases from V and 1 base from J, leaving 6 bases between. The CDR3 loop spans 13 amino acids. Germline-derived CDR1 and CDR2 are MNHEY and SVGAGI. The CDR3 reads CASSYQQNTEAFF. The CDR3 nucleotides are TGTGCCAGCAGTTATCAACAGAACACTGAAGCTTTCTTT.